The rows below give T cell receptor beta chains drawn from one sample of a study of OX40 agonist ivuxolimab in advanced cancers. Repertoires were generated with immunoSEQ multiplex PCR, while TCRdb's copy carries only in-frame clones and drops some. Of over 10,000 clones in the sample, 75% to 85% were seen once. The sample in question was CD4+ or CD8+ T cells sorted from blood, obtained in a trial of the OX40 agonist ivuxolimab. These receptors all stem from an adult with an advanced solid tumor such as melanoma, head and neck, liver or kidney cancer. The CDR3 runs from the conserved cysteine through the conserved F or W. The order of the fields is J gene, V gene, D gene, clone size, CDR3 protein, CDR3 DNA. D genes are given only for firm matches. Size values are once, few and many counts, or a class for expanded clones, and some rows have none.

TRBJ2-7 TRBV5-1 NA medium-sized CASSFSGSYEQYF TGCGCCAGCAGCTTTTCAGGCTCCTACGAGCAGTACTTC
TRBJ2-1 TRBV28 NA NA CASSPSRHSYNEQFF TGTGCCAGCAGTCCCTCGAGACACTCCTACAATGAGCAGTTCTTC
TRBJ2-7 TRBV27 NA many CASSLARGANEQYF TGTGCCAGCAGTTTAGCACGCGGGGCCAACGAGCAGTACTTC
TRBJ2-7 TRBV11-2 NA NA CASSLPPRSYEQYF TGTGCCAGCAGCTTACCACCCCGGAGCTACGAGCAGTACTTC
TRBJ2-5 TRBV7-2 NA NA CASSLGWEKTQYF TGTGCCAGCAGCTTAGGGTGGGAAAAGACCCAGTACTTC
TRBJ1-5 TRBV28 TRBD1 many CASSLDRANQPQHF TGTGCCAGCAGTTTAGACAGGGCAAATCAGCCCCAGCATTTT
TRBJ2-3 TRBV4-3 TRBD1 NA CASSQGQGSADTQYF TGCGCCAGCAGCCAGGGACAGGGATCGGCAGATACGCAGTATTTT
TRBJ1-2 TRBV7-9 NA NA CASSSLVDSYNGYTF TGTGCCAGCAGCTCCCTTGTGGACAGTTATAATGGCTACACCTTC
TRBJ2-7 TRBV4-3 NA NA CASSQDAVSYEQYF TGCGCCAGCAGCCAAGATGCAGTCTCCTACGAGCAGTACTTC
TRBJ2-1 TRBV13 TRBD1 few CASSPRGQGQLQFF TGTGCCAGCAGCCCCCGGGGACAGGGGCAGCTTCAGTTCTTC
TRBJ2-4 TRBV11-2 TRBD2 NA CASSLEVGGLASNIQYF TGTGCCAGCAGCTTAGAGGTTGGAGGACTAGCATCAAACATTCAGTACTTC
TRBJ2-7 TRBV4-1 TRBD1 few CASSQGTGDSYEQYF TGCGCCAGCAGCCAGGGGACAGGCGACTCCTACGAGCAGTACTTC
TRBJ2-1 TRBV28 TRBD1 NA CASSPGTETYNEQFF TGTGCCAGCAGTCCCGGGACAGAGACCTACAATGAGCAGTTCTTC
TRBJ2-5 TRBV7-3 NA NA CASSRDHQETQYF TGTGCCAGCAGCCGGGACCACCAAGAGACCCAGTACTTC
TRBJ2-1 TRBV5-4 TRBD1 few CASSSTTGPTEISYNEQFF TGTGCCAGCAGCTCGACGACAGGGCCGACTGAAATTTCCTACAATGAGCAGTTCTTC
TRBJ1-1 TRBV6-1 NA NA CANQGHTNTEAFF TGTGCCAATCAGGGGCATACGAACACTGAAGCTTTCTTT
TRBJ1-2 TRBV28 TRBD1 NA CASSLARDRDDGYTF TGTGCCAGCAGTCTCGCAAGGGACAGGGACGATGGCTACACCTTC
TRBJ2-1 TRBV7-7 NA NA CASSFGGPNEQFF TGTGCCAGCAGCTTTGGGGGTCCCAATGAGCAGTTCTTC
TRBJ1-2 TRBV28 NA NA CASSLARKLGYTF TGTGCCAGCAGCTTAGCCAGGAAGCTTGGCTACACCTTC
TRBJ2-5 TRBV29-1 TRBD1 once CSVEDRDRQQETQYF TGCAGCGTTGAAGACCGGGACAGACAACAAGAGACCCAGTACTTC
TRBJ2-5 TRBV1 NA NA CTSSQDKGPQETQYF TGCACCAGCAGCCAAGATAAGGGACCCCAAGAGACCCAGTACTTC
TRBJ1-4 TRBV7-9 NA NA CASSLEGGQEKLFF TGTGCCAGCAGCTTAGAGGGAGGTCAAGAAAAACTGTTTTTT
TRBJ2-7 TRBV19 NA NA CASSLRGHYEQYF TGTGCCAGTAGTCTGCGGGGCCACTACGAGCAGTACTTC
TRBJ2-7 TRBV4-3 TRBD2 once CASSQDRREGQYEQYF TGCGCCAGCAGCCAAGATAGGCGGGAGGGCCAATACGAGCAGTACTTC
TRBJ2-3 TRBV7-2 TRBD2 NA CASSLNPGLAIFTDTQYF TGTGCCAGCAGCTTGAATCCGGGACTAGCGATTTTCACAGATACGCAGTATTTT
TRBJ2-1 TRBV4-2 NA medium-sized CASSQLASSYNEQFF TGTGCCAGCAGCCAACTAGCGAGCTCCTACAATGAGCAGTTCTTC
TRBJ2-7 TRBV5-4 NA once CASSLLLDDEQYF TGTGCCAGCAGCTTGCTGCTAGACGACGAGCAGTACTTC
TRBJ2-3 TRBV30 TRBD2 NA CGTSGHTDTQYF TGCGGGACTAGCGGGCACACAGATACGCAGTATTTT
TRBJ2-1 TRBV19 TRBD2 NA CASTGTSDYNEQFF TGTGCCAGCACCGGGACTAGCGACTACAATGAGCAGTTCTTC
TRBJ2-1 TRBV7-7 NA medium-sized CASSLAGGNEQFF TGTGCCAGCAGCTTAGCAGGGGGCAATGAGCAGTTCTTC
TRBJ2-3 TRBV6-1 TRBD2 few CASTPTSGSTDTQYF TGTGCCAGCACCCCGACTAGCGGAAGCACAGATACGCAGTATTTT
TRBJ1-2 TRBV25-1 NA NA CASSGAGNLLNYGYTF TGTGCCAGCAGTGGGGCAGGAAATCTTCTTAACTATGGCTACACCTTC
TRBJ2-1 TRBV2 TRBD2 NA CATPGLANYNEQFF TGTGCCACCCCGGGACTAGCGAACTACAATGAGCAGTTCTTC
TRBJ2-2 TRBV7-2 NA NA CASSPPRTVYGELFF TGTGCCAGCAGCCCGCCCCGCACCGTGTACGGGGAGCTGTTTTTT
TRBJ2-5 TRBV5-1 NA NA CASQGSRETQYF TGCGCCAGCCAGGGCTCTCGGGAGACCCAGTACTTC
TRBJ2-1 TRBV7-8 NA NA CASSSGHGGNEQFF TGTGCCAGCAGCTCAGGACATGGGGGCAATGAGCAGTTCTTC
TRBJ2-1 TRBV27 NA NA CASSLSPSGAYNEQFF TGTGCCAGCAGTTTATCGCCAAGCGGAGCATACAATGAGCAGTTCTTC
TRBJ1-4 TRBV2 NA NA CASSVGGGRRLDEKLFF TGTGCCAGCAGTGTGGGGGGGGGAAGAAGGTTGGACGAAAAACTGTTTTTT
TRBJ2-5 TRBV5-4 TRBD1 NA CASSYRGLEETQYF TGTGCCAGCAGCTACAGGGGTCTCGAAGAGACCCAGTACTTC
TRBJ2-1 TRBV19 TRBD2 NA CASSRGAGMVNEQFF TGTGCCAGTAGTAGGGGAGCGGGAATGGTCAATGAGCAGTTCTTC
TRBJ2-6 TRBV9 TRBD1 NA CASSVEGTAAWANVLTF TGTGCCAGCAGCGTAGAAGGGACAGCTGCGTGGGCCAACGTCCTGACTTTC
TRBJ2-4 TRBV25-1 NA NA CASSEWGVTGTKNIQYF TGTGCCAGCAGTGAATGGGGGGTGACAGGGACCAAAAACATTCAGTACTTC
TRBJ2-1 TRBV28 NA once CASSLPGERYNEQFF TGTGCCAGCAGTTTACCGGGGGAGCGATACAATGAGCAGTTCTTC
TRBJ2-3 TRBV9 NA NA CASSQSTITDTQYF TGTGCCAGCAGCCAGTCGACAATCACAGATACGCAGTATTTT
TRBJ2-1 TRBV5-6 NA NA CASSWRGYNEQFF TGTGCCAGCAGTTGGAGGGGTTACAATGAGCAGTTCTTC
TRBJ1-6 TRBV7-3 NA NA CASSLNVGRGGSSYNSPLHF TGTGCCAGCAGCTTAAACGTAGGTAGGGGAGGAAGCTCCTATAATTCACCCCTCCACTTT
TRBJ2-7 TRBV5-8 NA NA CASSSTLTYEQYF TGTGCCAGCAGCTCCACACTAACCTACGAGCAGTACTTC
TRBJ2-7 TRBV27 NA NA CASSLGTAYEQYF TGTGCCAGCAGTTTAGGGACCGCCTACGAGCAGTACTTC
TRBJ2-1 TRBV7-7 NA NA CASSPDRGSRNEQFF TGTGCCAGCAGCCCAGACAGAGGGTCACGAAATGAGCAGTTCTTC
TRBJ1-3 TRBV7-3 NA once CASSPEIGNTIYF TGTGCCAGCAGCCCCGAAATTGGAAACACCATATATTTT
TRBJ2-7 TRBV7-6 TRBD2 NA CASSLETSGGLPYEQYF TGTGCCAGCAGCTTAGAGACTAGCGGGGGTCTCCCCTACGAGCAGTACTTC
TRBJ2-4 TRBV19 NA NA CASSPGGTALNIQYF TGTGCCAGTAGTCCGGGTGGGACCGCACTAAACATTCAGTACTTC